This T cell receptor beta chain comes out of a study of post-analysis software for immune sequencing data. Notes on the study in general: Five or six TRBV segments, TRBV5-6, TRBV5-1 and TRBV20-1 among them, were found more frequent in patients than controls.

Germline CDR1 and CDR2: SGHAT and FQDESV (reference sequence). The CDR3 loop spans 15 amino acids. The ends lost 4 bases at V and 6 bases at J; junction bases unmatched: 5. As regards this clonotype: Its target is unknown.

Unique molecular identifiers were present in the TCR beta cDNA libraries. TCRdb reprocessed the PCR reads via MiXCR and lists one record per CDR3 protein. The sample holds around 180,000 distinct CDR3 sequences, roughly 30% seen once. Sequencing used blood. The V call is TRBV11-1, the J call TRBJ2-1, with 11 bases lining up with TRBD1. This receptor was taken from a girl aged 5-17 years with multiple sclerosis. Written as DNA, the CDR3 is TGTGCCAGCAGCTCCGGGACAGGGGGGCGCAATGAGCAGTTCTTC. Translating gives CASSSGTGGRNEQFF.